Listed below are T cell receptor beta chains from one sample, sequenced in a study of blood T cell repertoires in COVID-19. The repertoire was sequenced with immunoSEQ multiplex PCR; TCRdb's copy has only in-frame clones and lacks some. In the table there are 240,000 or so clones, roughly 86% of which are singletons. What was sequenced was peripheral blood. All receptors come from an elderly man with acute or convalescent COVID-19. Each CDR3 is given with its conserved first and last residue. Fields, in order: J gene, clone size, V gene, D gene, CDR3 protein, CDR3 DNA. The D gene is left open where the match is weak. Rows may omit the clone size; those that give it use once, few, many or a size class.

TRBJ1-4 NA TRBV7-9 NA CASSRDSQRTEKLFF TGTGCCAGCAGCCGGGACTCTCAGAGAACTGAAAAACTGTTTTTT
TRBJ2-7 NA TRBV18 TRBD1 CASSQGTGEQYF TGTGCCAGCTCCCAGGGGACAGGCGAGCAGTACTTC
TRBJ2-1 NA TRBV11-2 NA CASSLELGARSYNEQFF TGTGCCAGCAGCTTAGAGTTAGGGGCACGCTCCTACAATGAGCAGTTCTTC
TRBJ2-3 NA TRBV7-9 TRBD2 CASSYSGLAGPDTQYF TGTGCCAGCAGCTACTCGGGACTAGCGGGTCCAGATACGCAGTATTTT
TRBJ1-4 NA TRBV10-3 TRBD1 CAISESTGQGSFEKLFF TGTGCCATCAGTGAGTCGACTGGACAGGGGTCATTCGAAAAACTGTTTTTT
TRBJ1-2 few TRBV5-1 NA CASSQFISQGWGYTF TGCGCCAGCAGCCAGTTTATAAGTCAGGGCTGGGGCTACACCTTC
TRBJ1-1 NA TRBV14 NA CASRPGQTNTEAFF TGTGCCAGCAGACCGGGACAAACGAACACTGAAGCTTTCTTT
TRBJ1-5 NA TRBV5-1 NA CASSFNNNQPQHF TGCGCCAGCAGCTTCAACAATAATCAGCCCCAGCATTTT
TRBJ2-7 NA TRBV3-1/TRBV3-2 TRBD2 CASSQDPSGLAGGSSYEQYF TGTGCCAGCAGCCAAGATCCCTCGGGACTAGCGGGAGGGAGCTCCTACGAGCAGTACTTC
TRBJ2-7 once TRBV7-2 TRBD2 CASSSTSDYEQYF TGTGCCAGCAGCTCTACTAGCGACTACGAGCAGTACTTC
TRBJ2-3 NA TRBV19 TRBD2 CASGRLAASTDTQYF TGTGCCAGTGGGAGACTAGCGGCAAGCACAGATACGCAGTATTTT
TRBJ1-3 NA TRBV19 NA CASRRGQDSYSGNTIYF TGTGCCAGTAGACGCGGGCAGGACTCTTACTCTGGAAACACCATATATTTT
TRBJ1-2 NA TRBV10-3 NA CAAGNGGNYGYTF TGTGCCGCCGGCAACGGGGGAAACTATGGCTACACCTTC
TRBJ1-2 NA TRBV3-1/TRBV3-2 NA CASSQDPGRPFGYTF TGTGCCAGCAGCCAAGATCCAGGGCGCCCCTTTGGCTACACCTTC
TRBJ2-3 NA TRBV9 NA CASSVVVSTDTQYF TGTGCCAGCAGCGTAGTAGTTTCCACAGATACGCAGTATTTT
TRBJ1-5 once TRBV27 NA CASSQGFSNQPQHF TGTGCCAGCAGCCAGGGGTTTAGCAATCAGCCCCAGCATTTT
TRBJ1-2 NA TRBV5-4 TRBD1 CASSSIGQGAQGYTF TGTGCCAGCAGCTCTATCGGACAGGGGGCGCAGGGCTACACCTTC
TRBJ2-1 once TRBV7-3 NA CASSLETAIFQYNEQFF TGTGCCAGCAGCTTAGAGACAGCTATCTTTCAGTACAATGAGCAGTTCTTC
TRBJ1-2 NA TRBV6-2/TRBV6-3 TRBD1 CASSYTQGARDGYTF TGTGCCAGCAGTTACACGCAGGGGGCCAGGGATGGCTACACCTTC
TRBJ2-2 NA TRBV7-9 NA CASRSGGANTGELFF TGTGCCAGCAGATCTGGAGGGGCTAACACCGGGGAGCTGTTTTTT
TRBJ1-1 NA TRBV14 NA CASSQAPDLNTEAFF TGTGCCAGCAGCCAAGCCCCGGACTTGAACACTGAAGCTTTCTTT
TRBJ1-5 NA TRBV10-3 NA CAISESQGRGNQPQHF TGTGCCATCAGTGAGTCACAGGGCAGAGGCAATCAGCCCCAGCATTTT
TRBJ2-5 NA TRBV5-4 TRBD2 CASSTWTSGSQETQYF TGTGCCAGCAGCACGTGGACTAGCGGATCACAAGAGACCCAGTACTTC
TRBJ1-1 NA TRBV28 NA CASSLPGPPIGAFF TGTGCCAGCAGTTTACCAGGCCCCCCAATCGGAGCTTTCTTT
TRBJ1-1 NA TRBV9 NA CASSVEGGNEAFF TGTGCCAGCAGCGTAGAGGGAGGGAATGAAGCTTTCTTT
TRBJ2-1 NA TRBV5-1 TRBD2 CASSLTSGGRIEQFF TGCGCCAGCAGCCTAACTAGCGGGGGAAGGATTGAGCAGTTCTTC
TRBJ1-5 NA TRBV10-1 TRBD1 CANKRARRDRANQPQHF TGCGCTAACAAGAGGGCTCGGCGGGACAGGGCCAATCAGCCCCAGCATTTT
TRBJ1-2 NA TRBV28 TRBD1 CASSYGGTGGYGYTF TGTGCCAGTTCCTATGGGGGGACAGGGGGCTATGGCTACACCTTC
TRBJ2-6 NA TRBV9 NA CASSVGLAASGANVLTF TGTGCCAGCAGCGTAGGTCTAGCTGCGTCTGGGGCCAACGTCCTGACTTTC
TRBJ2-7 NA TRBV6-5 TRBD1 CASSLDRVINEQYF TGTGCCAGCAGCTTGGACAGGGTTATCAACGAGCAGTACTTC
TRBJ1-1 NA TRBV18 NA CASSPLAENTEAFF TGTGCCAGCTCACCGTTGGCCGAGAACACTGAAGCTTTCTTT
TRBJ2-1 NA TRBV4-2 NA CASSPTSSYNEQFF TGTGCCAGCAGCCCGACTAGCTCCTACAATGAGCAGTTCTTC